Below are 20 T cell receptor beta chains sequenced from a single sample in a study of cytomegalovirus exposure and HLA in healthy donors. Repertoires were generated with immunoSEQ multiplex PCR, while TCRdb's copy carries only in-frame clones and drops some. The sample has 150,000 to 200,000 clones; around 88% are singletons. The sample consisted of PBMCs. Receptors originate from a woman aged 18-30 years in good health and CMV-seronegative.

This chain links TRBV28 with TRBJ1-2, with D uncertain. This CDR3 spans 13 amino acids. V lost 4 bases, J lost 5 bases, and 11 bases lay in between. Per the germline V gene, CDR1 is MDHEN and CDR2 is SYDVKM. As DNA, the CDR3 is TGTGCCAGCAGTTCAGTGTCCCCATATGGCTACACCTTC. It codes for CASSSVSPYGYTF.

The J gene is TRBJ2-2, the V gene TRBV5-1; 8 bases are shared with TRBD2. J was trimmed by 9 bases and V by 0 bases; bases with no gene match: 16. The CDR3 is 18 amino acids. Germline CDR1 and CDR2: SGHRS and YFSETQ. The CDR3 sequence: CASSLGETSDRKIRELFF. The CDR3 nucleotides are TGCGCCAGCAGCTTGGGTGAGACTAGCGACCGGAAGATCCGGGAGCTGTTTTTT.

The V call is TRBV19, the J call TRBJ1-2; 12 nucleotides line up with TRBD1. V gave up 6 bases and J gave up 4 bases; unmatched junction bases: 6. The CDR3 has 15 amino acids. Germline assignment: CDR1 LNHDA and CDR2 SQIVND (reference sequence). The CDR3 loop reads CASRYGTGGLYGYTF. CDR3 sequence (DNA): TGTGCCAGTAGGTACGGGACAGGGGGCCTCTATGGCTACACCTTC.

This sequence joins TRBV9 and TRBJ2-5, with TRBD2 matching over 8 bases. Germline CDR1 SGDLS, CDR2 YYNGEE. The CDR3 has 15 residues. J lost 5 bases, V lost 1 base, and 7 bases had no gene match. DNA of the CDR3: TGTGCCAGCAGCGTAACGGGAGGGCCGTGGGAGACCCAGTACTTC. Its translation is CASSVTGGPWETQYF. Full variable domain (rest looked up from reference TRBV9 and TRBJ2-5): DSGVTQTPKHLITATGQRVTLRCSPRSGDLSVYWYQQSLDQGLQFLIQYYNGEERAKGNILERFSAQQFPDLHSELNLSSLELGDSALYFCASSVTGGPWETQYFGPGTRLLVL.

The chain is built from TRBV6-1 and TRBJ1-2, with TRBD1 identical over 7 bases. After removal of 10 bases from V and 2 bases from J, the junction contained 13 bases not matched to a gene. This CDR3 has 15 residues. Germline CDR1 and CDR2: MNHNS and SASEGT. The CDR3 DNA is TGTGCCACCGTGGACCTGGGACAGAGAAACTATGGCTACACCTTC. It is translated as CATVDLGQRNYGYTF.

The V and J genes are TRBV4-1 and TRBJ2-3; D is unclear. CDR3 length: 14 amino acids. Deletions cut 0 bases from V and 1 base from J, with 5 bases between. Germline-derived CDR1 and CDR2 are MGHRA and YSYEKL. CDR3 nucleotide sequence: TGCGCCAGCAGCCAAGATTATGGCACAGATACGCAGTATTTT. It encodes CASSQDYGTDTQYF.

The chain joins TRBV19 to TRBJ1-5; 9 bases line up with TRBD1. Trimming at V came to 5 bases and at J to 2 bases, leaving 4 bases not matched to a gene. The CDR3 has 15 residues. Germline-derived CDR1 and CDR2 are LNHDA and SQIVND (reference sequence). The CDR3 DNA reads TGTGCCAGTAGTGATACAGGGGGCGGCAATCAGCCCCAGCATTTT. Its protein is CASSDTGGGNQPQHF.

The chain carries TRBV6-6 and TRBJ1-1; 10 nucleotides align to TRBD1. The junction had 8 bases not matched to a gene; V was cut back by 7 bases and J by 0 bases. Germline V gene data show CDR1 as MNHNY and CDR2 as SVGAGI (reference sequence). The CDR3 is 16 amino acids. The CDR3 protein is CASIPGTGVMNTEAFF. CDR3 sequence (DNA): TGTGCCAGCATCCCGGGGACAGGGGTTATGAACACTGAAGCTTTCTTT.

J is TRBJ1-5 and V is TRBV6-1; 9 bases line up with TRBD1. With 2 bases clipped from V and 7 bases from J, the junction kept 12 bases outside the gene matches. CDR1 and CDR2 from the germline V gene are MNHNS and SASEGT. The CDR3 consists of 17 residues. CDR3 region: CASSESKTGTGMQPQHF. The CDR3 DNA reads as TGTGCCAGCAGTGAAAGCAAAACCGGGACAGGGATGCAGCCCCAGCATTTT.

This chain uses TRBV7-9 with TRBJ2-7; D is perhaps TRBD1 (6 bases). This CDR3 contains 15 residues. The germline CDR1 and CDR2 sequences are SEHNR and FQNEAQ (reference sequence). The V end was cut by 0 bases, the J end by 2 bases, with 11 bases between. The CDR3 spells CASSLAGHGTYEQYF. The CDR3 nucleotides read TGTGCCAGCAGCTTAGCGGGACACGGAACCTACGAGCAGTACTTC.

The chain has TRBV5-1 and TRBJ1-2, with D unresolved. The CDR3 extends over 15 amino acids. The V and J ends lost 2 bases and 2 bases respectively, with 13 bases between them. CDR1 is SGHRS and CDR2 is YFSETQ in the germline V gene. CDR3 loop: CASSLSQPTNYGYTF. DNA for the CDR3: TGCGCCAGCAGCTTATCACAACCAACGAACTATGGCTACACCTTC.

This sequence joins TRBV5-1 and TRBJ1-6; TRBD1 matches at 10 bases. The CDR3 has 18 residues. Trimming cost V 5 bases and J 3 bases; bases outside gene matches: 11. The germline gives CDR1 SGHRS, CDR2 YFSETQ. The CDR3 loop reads CASRPGRQGAHYNSPLHF. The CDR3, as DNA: TGCGCCAGCAGACCGGGCCGACAGGGGGCCCACTATAATTCACCCCTCCACTTT.

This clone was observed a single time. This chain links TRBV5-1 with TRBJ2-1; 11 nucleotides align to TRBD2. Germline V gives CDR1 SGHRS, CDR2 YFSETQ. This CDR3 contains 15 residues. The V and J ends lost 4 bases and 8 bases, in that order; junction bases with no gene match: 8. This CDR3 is CASSPTSGSSHEQFF. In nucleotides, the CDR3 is TGCGCCAGCAGCCCCACTAGCGGGAGTAGCCATGAGCAGTTCTTC.

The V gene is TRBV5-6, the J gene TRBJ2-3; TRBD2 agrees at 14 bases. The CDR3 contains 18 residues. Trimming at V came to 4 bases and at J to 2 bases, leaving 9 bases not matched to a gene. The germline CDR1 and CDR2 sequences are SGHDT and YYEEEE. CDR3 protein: CASSQRTGLAGATDTQYF. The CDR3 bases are TGTGCCAGCAGCCAACGTACGGGACTAGCGGGGGCCACAGATACGCAGTATTTT. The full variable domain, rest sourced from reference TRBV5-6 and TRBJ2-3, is DAGVTQSPTHLIKTRGQQVTLRCSPKSGHDTVSWYQQALGQGPQFIFQYYEEEERQRGNFPDRFSGHQFPNYSSELNVNALLLGDSALYLCASSQRTGLAGATDTQYFGPGTRLTVL.

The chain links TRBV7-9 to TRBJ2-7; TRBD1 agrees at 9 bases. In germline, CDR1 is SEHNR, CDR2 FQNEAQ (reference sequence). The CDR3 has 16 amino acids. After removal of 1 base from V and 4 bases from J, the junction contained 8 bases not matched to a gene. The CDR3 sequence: CASSLGLGTGWYEQYF. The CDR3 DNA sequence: TGTGCCAGCAGCTTAGGTCTGGGGACAGGGTGGTACGAGCAGTACTTC.

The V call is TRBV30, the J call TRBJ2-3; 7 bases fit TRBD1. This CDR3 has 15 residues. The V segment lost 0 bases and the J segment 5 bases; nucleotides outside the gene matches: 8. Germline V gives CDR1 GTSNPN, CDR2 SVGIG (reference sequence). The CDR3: CAWSVYQGVGDTQYF. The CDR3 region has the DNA TGTGCCTGGAGTGTATACCAGGGGGTGGGAGATACGCAGTATTTT.

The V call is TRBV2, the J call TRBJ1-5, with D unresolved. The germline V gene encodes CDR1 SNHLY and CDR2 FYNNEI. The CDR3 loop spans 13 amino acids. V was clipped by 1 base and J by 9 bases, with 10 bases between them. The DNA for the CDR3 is TGTGCCAGCAGTGAAGTTCCCAGCGGGCCCCAGCATTTT. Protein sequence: CASSEVPSGPQHF.

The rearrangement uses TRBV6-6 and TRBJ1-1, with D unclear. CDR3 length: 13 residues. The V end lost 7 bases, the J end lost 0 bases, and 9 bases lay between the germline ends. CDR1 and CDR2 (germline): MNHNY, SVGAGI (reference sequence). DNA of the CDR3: TGTGCCAGCAATTCAAACATGAACACTGAAGCTTTCTTT. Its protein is CASNSNMNTEAFF.

CDR3 nucleotides: TGCGCCAGCAGTTTTGGGACTAGCGGGAGACGGGCCTACGAGCAGTACTTC. Encoded protein: CASSFGTSGRRAYEQYF. The rearrangement joins TRBV5-1 to TRBJ2-7; 14 bases line up with TRBD2. CDR3 length: 17 amino acids. The junction had 9 bases not matched to a gene; V was cut back by 5 bases and J by 2 bases. Germline lookup yields CDR1 SGHRS and CDR2 YFSETQ.

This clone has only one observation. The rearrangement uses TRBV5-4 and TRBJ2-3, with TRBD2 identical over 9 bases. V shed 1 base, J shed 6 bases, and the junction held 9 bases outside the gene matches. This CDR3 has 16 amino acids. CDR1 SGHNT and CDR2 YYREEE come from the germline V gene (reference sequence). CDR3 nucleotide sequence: TGTGCCAGCAGCTTGTCTGCGGGGGGGATTGGGGATACGCAGTATTTT. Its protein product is CASSLSAGGIGDTQYF.